This T cell receptor beta chain was identified in a study of technical replicates of blood from several donors. The table lists this clone with a count of one. Only in-frame clones appear in the TCRdb table, and some are missing; sequencing was by immunoSEQ multiplex PCR. The sample has about 84,000 clones; 95% to 98% are singletons. This CDR3 has 16 amino acids. Germline V gene data show CDR1 as MNHEY and CDR2 as SMNVEV (reference sequence). Deletions cut 0 bases from V and 1 base from J, with 11 bases between. The sequence was collected from a human donor in good health. This chain uses TRBV27 with TRBJ2-3; possibly TRBD1 for D (6 bases). Sequencing was performed on T cells isolated from PBMCs. CDR3 protein: CASSLSGALGTDTQYF. Here the CDR3 DNA reads TGTGCCAGCAGTTTATCGGGGGCATTGGGCACAGATACGCAGTATTTT.